This is a list of T cell receptor beta chains from one sample in a study of CD4 and CD8 cells across lung adenocarcinoma regions. Via MiXCR, TCRdb re-called the PCR reads, giving one row per CDR3 protein. Of some 23,000 distinct CDR3 sequences in the sample, under 60% are singletons; the top ten hold 48%. Sample: CD8+ T cells from the center of a lung tumor. All receptors come from a male donor with lung adenocarcinoma. The CD4 and CD8 labels of this study may be unreliable. CDR3s include the opening cysteine and the closing phenylalanine or tryptophan. The D gene is left open where the match is weak. Size is omitted from some rows. Given values are once, few, many or a class for expanded clones.

-,TRBV7-3,-,TRBJ2-2,CASSPHRGGNTGELFF,TGTGCCAGCAGCCCACACAGGGGGGGTAACACCGGGGAGCTGTTTTTT
-,TRBV27,once,TRBJ2-4,CASTSGYIQYF,TGTGCCAGCACCTCAGGGTACATTCAGTACTTC
TRBD1,TRBV27,many,TRBJ1-5,CASSSLDRDNQPQHF,TGTGCCAGCAGTTCCCTTGACAGGGATAATCAGCCCCAGCATTTT
-,TRBV6-1,-,TRBJ2-3,CARGEGSGGGETQYF,TGTGCCAGGGGTGAAGGGTCAGGGGGGGGAGAGACGCAGTACTTT
TRBD1,TRBV6-5,-,TRBJ2-7,CASSWTGVGRYEQYF,TGTGCCAGCAGTTGGACAGGGGTCGGTCGGTACGAGCAGTACTTC
TRBD2,TRBV10-2,medium-sized,TRBJ2-3,CASSEHGLAGGDTQYF,TGCGCCAGCAGTGAACACGGACTAGCGGGCGGAGATACGCAGTATTTT
TRBD2,TRBV20-1,-,TRBJ2-3,CSASPRSGRSTDTQYF,TGCAGTGCTAGCCCCCGTAGCGGGAGGTCGACAGATACGCAGTATTTT
-,TRBV10-3,few,TRBJ2-2,CAVWRDTGELFF,TGTGCCGTCTGGAGGGACACCGGGGAGCTGTTTTTT
-,TRBV6-1,once,TRBJ2-3,CASSESTDTQYF,TGTGCCAGCAGTGAGAGCACAGATACGCAGTATTTT
TRBD2,TRBV6-5,medium-sized,TRBJ2-1,CASSFPWGGEQFF,TGTGCCAGCAGTTTTCCCTGGGGGGGTGAGCAGTTCTTC
TRBD1,TRBV6-2/TRBV6-3,-,TRBJ2-3,CASTKGQSTDTQYF,TGTGCCAGCACTAAGGGACAGAGCACAGATACGCAGTATTTT